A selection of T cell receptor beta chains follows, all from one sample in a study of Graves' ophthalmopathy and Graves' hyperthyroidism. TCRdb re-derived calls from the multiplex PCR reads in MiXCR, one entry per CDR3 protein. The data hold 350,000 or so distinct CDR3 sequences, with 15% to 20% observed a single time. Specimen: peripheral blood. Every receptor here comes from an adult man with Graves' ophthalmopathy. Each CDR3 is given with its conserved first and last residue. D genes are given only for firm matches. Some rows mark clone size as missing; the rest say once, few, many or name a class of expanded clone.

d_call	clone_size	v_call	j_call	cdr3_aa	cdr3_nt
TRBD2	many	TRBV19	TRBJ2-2	CASKRGAAGADTGELFF	TGTGCCAGTAAGAGAGGGGCAGCGGGGGCGGACACCGGGGAGCTGTTTTTT
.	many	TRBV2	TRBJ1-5	CASRLEGGIGQPQHF	TGTGCCAGCAGACTCGAAGGGGGGATAGGGCAGCCCCAGCATTTT
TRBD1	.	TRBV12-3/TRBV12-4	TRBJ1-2	CASSGAGSGGGYTF	TGTGCCAGCAGTGGTGCCGGGTCAGGGGGCGGCTACACCTTC
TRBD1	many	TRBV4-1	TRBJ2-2	CASSHTRGRSTGELFF	TGCGCCAGCAGCCATACCAGGGGGCGGAGCACCGGGGAGCTGTTTTTT
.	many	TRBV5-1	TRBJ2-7	CASSLAYSGTVDYEQYF	TGCGCCAGCAGCTTGGCCTATTCCGGAACAGTTGACTACGAGCAGTACTTC
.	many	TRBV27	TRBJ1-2	CASSSGAYGYTF	TGTGCCAGCAGTTCGGGGGCTTATGGCTACACCTTC
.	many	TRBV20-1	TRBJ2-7	CSASVGRTYEQYF	TGCAGTGCTAGTGTCGGGAGAACCTACGAGCAGTACTTC
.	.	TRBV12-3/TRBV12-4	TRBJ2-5	CASTPGRRGQETQYF	TGTGCCAGCACTCCGGGACGGCGAGGCCAAGAGACCCAGTACTTC
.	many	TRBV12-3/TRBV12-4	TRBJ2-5	CASSLFRRETQYF	TGTGCCAGCAGTTTATTCCGCAGGGAGACCCAGTACTTC
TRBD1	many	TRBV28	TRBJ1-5	CASSLDRARRPQHF	TGTGCCAGCAGCCTTGACAGGGCCCGTCGGCCCCAGCATTTT
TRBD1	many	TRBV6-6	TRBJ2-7	CACSRGPDEQYF	TGTGCCTGTTCCAGGGGGCCGGACGAGCAGTACTTC
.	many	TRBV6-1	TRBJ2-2	CASSEYWTGELFF	TGTGCCAGCAGTGAATACTGGACCGGGGAGCTGTTTTTT
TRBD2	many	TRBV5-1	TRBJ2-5	CASSATSGQETQYF	TGCGCCAGCAGCGCGACTAGCGGCCAAGAGACCCAGTACTTC
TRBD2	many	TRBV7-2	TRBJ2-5	CASSWTSGGPGETQYF	TGTGCCAGCAGCTGGACTAGCGGGGGACCCGGAGAGACCCAGTACTTC
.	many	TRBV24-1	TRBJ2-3	CATSDYGGDSTDTQYF	TGTGCCACCAGTGATTACGGCGGGGACAGCACAGATACGCAGTATTTT
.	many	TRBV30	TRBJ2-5	CAGIKETQYF	TGTGCCGGGATAAAAGAGACCCAGTACTTC
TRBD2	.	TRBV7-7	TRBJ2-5	CASSYPGGEETQYF	TGTGCTAGCAGCTACCCGGGGGGGGAAGAGACCCAGTACTTC
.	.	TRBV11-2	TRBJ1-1	CASILGYTEAFF	TGTGCCAGCATCTTAGGGTACACTGAAGCTTTCTTT
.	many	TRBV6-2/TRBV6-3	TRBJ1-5	CASTEGIHNQPQHF	TGTGCCAGCACGGAGGGCATCCACAATCAGCCCCAGCATTTT
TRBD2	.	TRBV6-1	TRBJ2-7	CARGQEGRHCGRYEQYF	TGTGCCAGGGGCCAGGAAGGACGGCATTGCGGGAGGTACGAGCAGTACTTC
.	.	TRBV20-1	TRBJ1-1	CSASVPGTRAEAFF	TGCAGTGCTAGCGTTCCAGGGACGCGGGCTGAAGCTTTCTTT
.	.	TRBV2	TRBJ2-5	CASSARAAETQYF	TGTGCCAGCAGTGCCAGGGCAGCGGAGACCCAGTACTTC
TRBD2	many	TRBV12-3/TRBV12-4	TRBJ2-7	CASGHGTRPYEQYF	TGTGCCAGCGGCCACGGGACTAGACCCTACGAGCAGTACTTC
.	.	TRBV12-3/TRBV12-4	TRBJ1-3	CASSHVRRSGNTIYF	TGTGCCAGCAGTCATGTGCGGCGCTCTGGAAACACCATATATTTT
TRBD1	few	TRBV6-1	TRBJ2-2	CASSDPGTGAAGELFF	TGTGCCAGCAGTGACCCCGGGACAGGGGCGGCTGGGGAGCTGTTTTTT
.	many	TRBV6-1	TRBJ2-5	CASRLSPQGGQETQYF	TGTGCCAGCAGATTAAGCCCCCAGGGGGGACAAGAGACCCAGTACTTC
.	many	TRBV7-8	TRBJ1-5	CASSLFEGINQPQHF	TGTGCCAGCAGCTTATTTGAGGGAATCAATCAGCCCCAGCATTTT
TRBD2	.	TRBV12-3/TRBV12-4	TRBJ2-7	CGSATSGAYEQYF	TGTGGATCGGCGACTAGCGGAGCCTACGAGCAGTACTTC
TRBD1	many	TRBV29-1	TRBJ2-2	CSARQGFTGELFF	TGCAGCGCCAGACAGGGTTTCACCGGGGAGCTGTTTTTT
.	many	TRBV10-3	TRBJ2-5	CAISVAEEETQYF	TGTGCCATCAGTGTAGCGGAGGAAGAGACCCAGTACTTC
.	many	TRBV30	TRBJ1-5	CAWRDRIDQPQHF	TGTGCCTGGAGGGATAGGATAGATCAGCCCCAGCATTTT
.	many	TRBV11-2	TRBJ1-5	CASSPGPAVLYQPQHF	TGTGCCAGCTCCCCAGGCCCCGCAGTCCTATATCAGCCCCAGCATTTT
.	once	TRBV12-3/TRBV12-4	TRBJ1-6	CASSLTGFNSPLHF	TGTGCCAGCAGTTTAACCGGGTTTAATTCACCCCTCCACTTT
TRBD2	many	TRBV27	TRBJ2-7	CASSLQAGGSYEQYF	TGTGCCAGCAGTTTACAAGCGGGAGGCTCCTACGAGCAGTACTTC
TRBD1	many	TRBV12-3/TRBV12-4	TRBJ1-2	CASIIQGGITNYGYTF	TGTGCCAGCATAATCCAGGGGGGGATCACTAACTATGGCTACACCTTC
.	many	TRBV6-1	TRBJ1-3	CASRNTEGSSGNTIYF	TGTGCCAGCAGAAACACAGAGGGGTCCTCTGGAAACACCATATATTTT
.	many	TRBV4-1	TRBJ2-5	CASSPRGRQETQYF	TGCGCCAGCAGCCCCCGGGGGCGGCAAGAGACCCAGTACTTC
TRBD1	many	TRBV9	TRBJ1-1	CASSGTGVGTEAFF	TGTGCCAGCAGCGGGACAGGGGTTGGTACTGAAGCTTTCTTT
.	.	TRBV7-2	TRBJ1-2	CASSLQGGPNYGYTF	TGTGCCAGCAGCTTACAAGGAGGACCTAACTATGGCTACACCTTC
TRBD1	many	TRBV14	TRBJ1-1	CASSQVGQGENTEAFF	TGTGCCAGCAGCCAAGTAGGCCAGGGGGAGAACACTGAAGCTTTCTTT
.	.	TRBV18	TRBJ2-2	CASSPPSRAGELFF	TGTGCCAGCTCACCACCATCCAGGGCCGGGGAGCTGTTTTTT
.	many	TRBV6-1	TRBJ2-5	CASSEQPQETQYF	TGTGCCAGCAGTGAACAGCCCCAAGAGACCCAGTACTTC
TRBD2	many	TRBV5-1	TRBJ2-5	CASRRETSGNQETQYF	TGCGCCAGCAGGAGAGAGACTAGCGGTAACCAAGAGACCCAGTACTTC
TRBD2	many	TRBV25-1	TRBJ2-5	CASSDRLAGAETQYF	TGTGCCAGCAGTGACCGACTAGCGGGGGCGGAGACCCAGTACTTC
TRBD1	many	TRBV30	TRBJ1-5	CAWSRQGMQPQHF	TGTGCCTGGAGTCGACAGGGGATGCAGCCCCAGCATTTT
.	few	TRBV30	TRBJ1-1	CAWSVGVTEAFF	TGTGCCTGGAGTGTGGGAGTCACTGAAGCTTTCTTT
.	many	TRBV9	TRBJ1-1	CASSVVEDTEAFF	TGTGCCAGCAGCGTAGTTGAGGACACTGAAGCTTTCTTT
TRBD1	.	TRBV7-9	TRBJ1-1	CASSATGAGGAFF	TGTGCCAGCAGCGCGACAGGGGCGGGTGGAGCTTTCTTT
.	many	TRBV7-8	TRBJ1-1	CASSLGGTPRAFF	TGTGCCAGCAGCTTAGGGGGGACACCGCGGGCTTTCTTT
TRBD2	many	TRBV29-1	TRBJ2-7	CSVEVIPILRAGGPEQYF	TGCAGCGTTGAAGTAATACCCATACTTAGAGCGGGAGGTCCCGAGCAGTACTTC
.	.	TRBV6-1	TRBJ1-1	CASSREGGFLGNTEAFF	TGTGCCAGCAGTCGGGAGGGGGGCTTTTTAGGGAACACTGAAGCTTTCTTT
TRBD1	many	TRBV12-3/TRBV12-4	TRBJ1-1	CASRGTGLGTEAFF	TGTGCCAGCAGAGGGACAGGGTTGGGCACTGAAGCTTTCTTT
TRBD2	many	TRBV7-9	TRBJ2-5	CASSSPRTSGETQYF	TGTGCCAGCAGCTCCCCCCGGACTAGTGGAGAGACCCAGTACTTC
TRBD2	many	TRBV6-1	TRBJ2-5	CAGSRASGGQETQYF	TGTGCCGGGAGTCGGGCTAGCGGGGGGCAAGAGACCCAGTACTTC
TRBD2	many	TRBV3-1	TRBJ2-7	CASSQDQLAGGSSYEQYF	TGTGCCAGCAGCCAAGATCAACTAGCGGGAGGGAGCTCCTACGAGCAGTACTTC
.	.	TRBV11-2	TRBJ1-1	CASSLEGTRVGTEAFF	TGTGCCAGCAGCTTAGAGGGAACACGGGTTGGCACTGAAGCTTTCTTT
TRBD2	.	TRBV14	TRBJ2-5	CASSLQGGSQETQYF	TGTGCCAGCAGCCTGCAGGGCGGGAGCCAAGAGACCCAGTACTTC
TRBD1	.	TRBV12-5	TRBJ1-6	CASGQDRGSPLHF	TGTGCTAGTGGCCAGGACAGGGGTTCACCCCTCCACTTT
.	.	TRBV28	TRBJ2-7	CASSDVLYEQYF	TGTGCCAGCAGCGATGTACTGTACGAGCAGTACTTC
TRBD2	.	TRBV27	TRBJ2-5	CTSRLSGGGETQYF	TGTACCAGCAGATTATCGGGAGGAGGGGAGACCCAGTACTTC